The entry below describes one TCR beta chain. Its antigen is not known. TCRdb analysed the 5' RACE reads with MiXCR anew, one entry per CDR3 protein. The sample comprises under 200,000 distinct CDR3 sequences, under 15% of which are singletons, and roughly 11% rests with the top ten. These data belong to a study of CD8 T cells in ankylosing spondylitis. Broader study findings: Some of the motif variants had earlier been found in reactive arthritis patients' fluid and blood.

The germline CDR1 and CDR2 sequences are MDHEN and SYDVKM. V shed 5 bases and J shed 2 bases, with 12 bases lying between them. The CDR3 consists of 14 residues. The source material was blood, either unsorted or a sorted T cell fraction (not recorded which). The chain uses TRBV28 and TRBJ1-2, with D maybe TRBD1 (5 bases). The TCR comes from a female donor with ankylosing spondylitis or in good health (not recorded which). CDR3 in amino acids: CASSGGGENYGYTF. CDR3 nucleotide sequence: TGTGCCAGCAGTGGGGGGGGAGAAAACTATGGCTACACCTTC.